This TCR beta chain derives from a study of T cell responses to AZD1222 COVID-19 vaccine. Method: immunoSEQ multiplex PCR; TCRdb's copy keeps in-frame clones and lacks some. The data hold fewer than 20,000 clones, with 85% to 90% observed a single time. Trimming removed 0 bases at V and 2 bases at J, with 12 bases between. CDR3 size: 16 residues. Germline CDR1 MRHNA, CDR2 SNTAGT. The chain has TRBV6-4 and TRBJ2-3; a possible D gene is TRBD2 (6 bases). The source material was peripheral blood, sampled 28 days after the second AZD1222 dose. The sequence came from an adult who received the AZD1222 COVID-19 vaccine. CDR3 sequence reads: CASSDSSWRATDTQYF. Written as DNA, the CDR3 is TGTGCCAGCAGTGACTCGAGTTGGAGGGCCACAGATACGCAGTATTTT.